This is a list of T cell receptor beta chains from one sample in a study of T cells in Graves' hyperthyroidism and ophthalmopathy. In TCRdb, the multiplex PCR reads were re-called with MiXCR into one record per CDR3 protein. The sample records roughly 500,000 distinct CDR3 sequences, about 20% being singletons. The sequenced material came from blood. These receptors all come from a woman aged 65 to 85 with Graves' ophthalmopathy. Both conserved end residues are part of each CDR3. Fields, in order: D gene, J gene, clone size, V gene, CDR3 length, CDR3 protein, CDR3 DNA. D genes are given only for firm matches. Some rows have no size entry. The others give once, few or many, or a class for an expanded clone.

-	TRBJ2-7	many	TRBV2	12	CASWREAYEQYF	TGTGCCAGCTGGAGAGAGGCCTACGAGCAGTACTTC
TRBD2	TRBJ2-3	many	TRBV28	17	CASSEGLAGGPWDTQYF	TGTGCCAGCAGTGAGGGACTAGCGGGAGGGCCGTGGGATACGCAGTATTTT
TRBD2	TRBJ2-3	-	TRBV7-8	17	CASSPRSLAGGGHTQYF	TGTGCCAGCAGCCCCAGAAGTCTAGCGGGAGGGGGACATACGCAGTATTTT
-	TRBJ2-1	-	TRBV7-2	14	CASSPGLDRYEQFF	TGTGCCAGCAGCCCCGGGCTAGATAGATATGAGCAGTTCTTC
-	TRBJ1-2	many	TRBV12-3/TRBV12-4	13	CASSGRRGYGYTF	TGTGCCAGCAGTGGACGGAGAGGCTATGGCTACACCTTC
TRBD2	TRBJ2-2	-	TRBV19	13	CASTLAGTGELFF	TGTGCCAGTACCTTAGCGGGAACCGGGGAGCTGTTTTTT
-	TRBJ1-5	many	TRBV20-1	13	CSASTGAGQPQHF	TGCAGTGCTAGTACGGGGGCGGGTCAGCCCCAGCATTTT
TRBD1	TRBJ1-1	-	TRBV29-1	14	CSAGRTGRNTEAFF	TGCAGCGCCGGACGGACAGGGAGAAACACTGAAGCTTTCTTT
TRBD1	TRBJ2-1	few	TRBV20-1	15	CSADRDRSSYNEQFF	TGCAGTGCTGACAGGGACAGGAGCTCCTACAATGAGCAGTTCTTC
-	TRBJ2-1	many	TRBV2	15	CASEHGGTSYNEQFF	TGTGCCAGCGAGCACGGCGGGACCTCCTACAATGAGCAGTTCTTC
-	TRBJ2-3	-	TRBV20-1	13	CSAGPFSVDTQYF	TGCAGTGCTGGGCCGTTTAGCGTAGATACGCAGTATTTT
TRBD1	TRBJ2-1	-	TRBV3-1	11	CASSLQGEQFF	TGTGCCAGCAGTCTACAGGGGGAGCAGTTCTTC
-	TRBJ2-7	few	TRBV12-3/TRBV12-4	15	CASSPLRGPHYEQYF	TGTGCCAGCAGTCCCCTCCGGGGACCGCACTACGAGCAGTACTTC
-	TRBJ1-5	few	TRBV20-1	16	CSARGETPDSNQPQHF	TGCAGTGCTAGAGGGGAGACCCCGGATAGCAATCAGCCCCAGCATTTT
-	TRBJ1-1	-	TRBV10-1	14	CATKSGRANTEAFF	TGCGCCACCAAAAGTGGCAGGGCGAACACTGAAGCTTTCTTT
-	TRBJ2-5	many	TRBV7-3	15	CASSSTGTRGGTQYF	TGTGCCAGCAGCTCAACCGGGACAAGGGGAGGGACCCAGTACTTC
-	TRBJ2-6	few	TRBV11-2	16	CASSLERVSGANVLTF	TGTGCCAGCAGCTTAGAAAGGGTGTCCGGGGCCAACGTCCTGACTTTC
TRBD2	TRBJ2-7	-	TRBV30	15	CALAGGPWHSYEQYF	TGTGCGTTAGCGGGAGGGCCCTGGCATTCCTACGAGCAGTACTTC
-	TRBJ1-1	many	TRBV6-1	12	CASSEAASSAFF	TGTGCCAGCAGTGAAGCGGCCTCTTCAGCTTTCTTT
-	TRBJ2-3	many	TRBV28	13	CASTDSSTDTQYF	TGTGCCAGCACGGACAGTAGCACAGATACGCAGTATTTT
-	TRBJ2-1	few	TRBV10-2	15	CASSPADGSYNEQFF	TGCGCCAGCAGCCCGGCTGATGGCTCCTACAATGAGCAGTTCTTC
TRBD1	TRBJ2-1	-	TRBV3-1	14	CASSPGQRDNEQFF	TGTGCCAGCAGTCCGGGACAGAGAGACAATGAGCAGTTCTTC
TRBD2	TRBJ2-3	many	TRBV7-2	16	CASSLWLAGGTDTQYF	TGTGCCAGCAGCTTATGGCTAGCGGGAGGCACAGATACGCAGTATTTT
TRBD2	TRBJ2-7	once	TRBV7-2	16	CANSPYRGGSPYEQYF	TGTGCCAACAGCCCTTACCGGGGGGGGAGCCCCTACGAGCAGTACTTC
-	TRBJ2-1	many	TRBV11-2	15	CASSPGPQGYNEQFF	TGTGCCAGCAGCCCGGGACCGCAGGGGTACAATGAGCAGTTCTTC
-	TRBJ1-2	-	TRBV7-6	14	CASRPASPNYGYTF	TGTGCCAGCAGGCCGGCCAGCCCTAACTATGGCTACACCTTC
-	TRBJ1-4	-	TRBV15	17	CATSRDPIFATNEKLFF	TGTGCCACCAGCAGAGACCCTATTTTTGCAACTAATGAAAAACTGTTTTTT